This TCR beta chain originates from a study of regulatory T cells in long-lasting Graves disease. V was pared by 0 bases and J by 1 base, with 6 bases between. From germline, CDR1 is LNHDA and CDR2 SQIVND (reference sequence). There are 14 residues in the CDR3. This clonotype has a handful of counts. Library construction for TCR beta used iRepertoire HTBI primers and Arm-PCR of CDR3 regions. TCRdb used MiXCR to reprocess the multiplex PCR reads, holding one entry per CDR3 protein. The data hold under 800,000 distinct CDR3 sequences, with roughly 15% observed a single time. Time point reported: newly diagnosed GD, antithyroid drugs for less than 3 months. Following extraction of RNA from PBMCs, that RNA was used to make the TCR library. The same data also contributed to another study, on T cells in Graves' hyperthyroidism and ophthalmopathy. As that study records: The study used the HTBI primer set for a first-round RT-PCR of the TCR CDR3. Among thyroid clonotypes expanded above 0.001, most also appeared in blood.

Sample: peripheral blood mononuclear cells (PBMCs), taken at new diagnosis, from a patient treated with antithyroid drugs. The V gene is TRBV19, the J gene TRBJ2-5; no clear D. The receptor's source is a woman aged 30 to 39 with Graves disease. The CDR3 region is CASSIDWLQETQYF. The CDR3 region has the DNA TGTGCCAGTAGTATAGATTGGCTCCAAGAGACCCAGTACTTC.